This T cell receptor (beta chain) was observed in a study of blood T cell repertoires in COVID-19. Across the whole study: Samples taken during acute and convalescent COVID-19 were collected in the United States, Italy and Spain.

Participants were aged about 18 to 90 years, lived in roughly 25 US areas, and enrolled virtually. Clinical history reported by participants formed the basis on which cohorts were assigned. Authors' processing steps: Cell counts per sample came from amplifying reference gene primers. Measured with immunoSEQ multiplex PCR; TCRdb has only the in-frame clones, and not every one. The DNA was the basis for D and trimming; V, J and clone size are from that table. The repertoire holds approximately 300,000 clones, nearly 90% seen once, with 3.5% to 4.5% in the top ten. This receptor was taken from a woman younger than 35 with acute COVID-19. Sequencing was performed on PBMCs or T cells enriched from blood (not recorded which).

CDR3 residues: CASSLYTSGGSGNSPLHF. In DNA, the CDR3 is TGTGCCAGCAGTTTGTATACTTCTGGGGGGTCAGGAAATTCACCCCTCCACTTT. The gene calls are TRBV27 and TRBJ1-6, with a possible D match to TRBD1 (5 bases). Germline V gene lookup returns CDR1 MNHEY and CDR2 SMNVEV (reference sequence). The CDR3 totals 18 residues. Trimming cost V 3 bases and J 7 bases, with 22 bases left between them.